This TCR beta chain derives from a study of vaccination and CD4 T cells after COVID-19. Oncomine TCR Beta short-read sequencing was applied to DNA from cultured CD4+ T cells. TCRdb itself ran the PCR reads through MiXCR, one entry per CDR3 protein. The sample contains under 20,000 distinct CDR3 sequences, around 50% of which appear only once. As for this clonotype: Its antigen is not known.

Treatment meaning: roughly nine-day PBMC culture with coronavirus spike peptide pools or control peptides (ViraFEST assay). The CDR3 contains 13 residues. Trimming removed 1 base at V and 3 bases at J, with 6 bases between. The chain uses TRBV12-3 or TRBV12-4 and TRBJ1-1; D gene unclear. The specimen sequenced was CD4+ T cells from blood, cultured in vitro. The sequence came from a human donor who had recovered from COVID-19. CDR3 DNA sequence: TGTGCCAGCAGTTTAGAACAGTACACTGAAGCTTTCTTT. Protein product: CASSLEQYTEAFF.